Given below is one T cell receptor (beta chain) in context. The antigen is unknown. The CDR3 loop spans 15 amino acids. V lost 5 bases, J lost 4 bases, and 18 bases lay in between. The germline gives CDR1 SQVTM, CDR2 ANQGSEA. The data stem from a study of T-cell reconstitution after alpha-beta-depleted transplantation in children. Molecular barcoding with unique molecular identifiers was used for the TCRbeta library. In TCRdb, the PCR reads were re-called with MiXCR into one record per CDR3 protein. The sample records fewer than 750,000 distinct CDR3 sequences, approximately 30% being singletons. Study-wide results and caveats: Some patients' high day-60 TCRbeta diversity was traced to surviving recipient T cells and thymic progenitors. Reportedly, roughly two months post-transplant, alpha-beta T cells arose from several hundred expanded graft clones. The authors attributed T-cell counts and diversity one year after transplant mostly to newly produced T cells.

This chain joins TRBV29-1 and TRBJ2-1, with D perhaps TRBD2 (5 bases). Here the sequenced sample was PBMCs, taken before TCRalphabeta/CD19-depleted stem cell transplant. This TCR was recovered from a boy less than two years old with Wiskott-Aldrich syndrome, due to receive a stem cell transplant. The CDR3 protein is CSVRKRGSWYNEQFF. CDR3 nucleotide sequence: TGCAGCGTTCGTAAGCGCGGGTCATGGTACAATGAGCAGTTCTTC.